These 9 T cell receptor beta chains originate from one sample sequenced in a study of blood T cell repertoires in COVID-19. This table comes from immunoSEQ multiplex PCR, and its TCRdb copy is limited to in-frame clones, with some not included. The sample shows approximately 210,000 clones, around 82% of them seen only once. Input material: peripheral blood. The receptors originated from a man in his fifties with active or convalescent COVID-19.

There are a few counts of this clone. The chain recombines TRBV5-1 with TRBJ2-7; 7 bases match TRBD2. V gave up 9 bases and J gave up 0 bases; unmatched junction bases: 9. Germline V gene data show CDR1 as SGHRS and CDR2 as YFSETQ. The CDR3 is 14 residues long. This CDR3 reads CATSPSGSSYEQYF. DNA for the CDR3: TGCGCCACCTCGCCTAGCGGAAGCTCCTACGAGCAGTACTTC.

The CDR3 DNA follows: TGTGCCAGCTCACGACAGGGAGAGTCTGGAAACACCATATATTTT. Its translation is CASSRQGESGNTIYF. This chain connects TRBV18 to TRBJ1-3; TRBD1 agrees at 7 bases. From germline, CDR1 is KGHSH and CDR2 LQKENI. V gave up 4 bases and J gave up 1 base; unmatched junction bases: 4. The CDR3 sequence is 15 residues long.

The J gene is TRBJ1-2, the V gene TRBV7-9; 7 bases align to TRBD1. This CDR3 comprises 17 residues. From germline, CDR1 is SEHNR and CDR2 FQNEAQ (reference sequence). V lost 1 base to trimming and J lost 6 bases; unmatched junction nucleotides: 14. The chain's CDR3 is CASSLGSGRQGKNGYTF. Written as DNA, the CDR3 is TGTGCCAGCAGCTTAGGCTCAGGGAGACAGGGAAAAAATGGCTACACCTTC. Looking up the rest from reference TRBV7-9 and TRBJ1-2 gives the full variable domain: DTGVSQNPRHKITKRGQNVTFRCDPISEHNRLYWYRQTLGQGPEFLTYFQNEAQLEKSRLLSDRFSAERPKGSFSTLEIQRTEQGDSAMYLCASSLGSGRQGKNGYTFGSGTRLTVV.

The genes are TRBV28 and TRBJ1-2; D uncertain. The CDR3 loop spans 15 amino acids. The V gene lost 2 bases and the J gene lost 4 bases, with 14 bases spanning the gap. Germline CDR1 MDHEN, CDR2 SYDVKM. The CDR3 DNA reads TGTGCCAGCAGTTTAGCGGGGTCCTTATCCTATGGCTACACCTTC. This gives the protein CASSLAGSLSYGYTF.

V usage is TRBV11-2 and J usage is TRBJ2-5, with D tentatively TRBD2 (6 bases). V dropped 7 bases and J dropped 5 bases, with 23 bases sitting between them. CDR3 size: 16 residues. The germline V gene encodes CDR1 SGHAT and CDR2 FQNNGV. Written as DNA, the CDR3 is TGTGCCAGCACCCTGGGGGGTCCCACTTTCGGGGAGACCCAGTACTTC. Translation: CASTLGGPTFGETQYF.

Here the CDR3 DNA reads TGTGCCAGCAGCTTAGCAGACAGGGTAGCACAAGAGACCCAGTACTTC. Protein product: CASSLADRVAQETQYF. V gene TRBV5-6 combines with J gene TRBJ2-5; 7 nucleotides agree with TRBD1. J gave up 2 bases and V 2 bases, and 9 bases lay outside the gene matches. Germline V gene lookup returns CDR1 SGHDT and CDR2 YYEEEE. The length of the CDR3 is 16 residues.

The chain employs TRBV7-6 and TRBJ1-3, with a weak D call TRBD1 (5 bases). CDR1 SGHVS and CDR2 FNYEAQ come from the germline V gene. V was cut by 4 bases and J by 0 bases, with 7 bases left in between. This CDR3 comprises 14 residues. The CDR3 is CASSSGYSGNTIYF. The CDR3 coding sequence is TGTGCCAGCAGCTCAGGGTACTCTGGAAACACCATATATTTT.

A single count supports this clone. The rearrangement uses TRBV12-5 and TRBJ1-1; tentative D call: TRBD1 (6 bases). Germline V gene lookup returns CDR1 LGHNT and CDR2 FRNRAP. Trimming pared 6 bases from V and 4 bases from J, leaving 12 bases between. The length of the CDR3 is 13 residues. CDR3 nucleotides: TGTGCTAGTGGCTTACAGGGCGTCACTGAAGCTTTCTTT. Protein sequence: CASGLQGVTEAFF.

The DNA for the CDR3 is TGTGCCAGCAGCCGAGGGACAGCTAACTATGGCTACACCTTC. This codes for CASSRGTANYGYTF. This chain joins TRBV7-8 and TRBJ1-2; 7 positions match TRBD1. V shed 5 bases, J shed 0 bases, and the junction held 3 bases outside the gene matches. There are 14 residues in the CDR3. Germline V CDR1 and CDR2: SGHVS, FQNEAQ.